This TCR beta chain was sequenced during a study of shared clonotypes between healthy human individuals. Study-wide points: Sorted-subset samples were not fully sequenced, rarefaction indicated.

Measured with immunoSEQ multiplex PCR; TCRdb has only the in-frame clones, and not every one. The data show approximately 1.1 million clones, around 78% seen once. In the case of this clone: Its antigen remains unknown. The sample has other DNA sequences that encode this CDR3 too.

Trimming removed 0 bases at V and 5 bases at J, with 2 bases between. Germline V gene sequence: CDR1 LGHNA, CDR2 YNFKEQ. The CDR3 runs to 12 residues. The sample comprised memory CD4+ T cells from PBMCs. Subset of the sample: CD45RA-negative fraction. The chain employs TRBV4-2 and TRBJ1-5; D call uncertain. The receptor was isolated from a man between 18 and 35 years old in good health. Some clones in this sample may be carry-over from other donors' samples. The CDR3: CASSQEHQPQHF. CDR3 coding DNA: TGTGCCAGCAGCCAAGAGCATCAGCCCCAGCATTTT.